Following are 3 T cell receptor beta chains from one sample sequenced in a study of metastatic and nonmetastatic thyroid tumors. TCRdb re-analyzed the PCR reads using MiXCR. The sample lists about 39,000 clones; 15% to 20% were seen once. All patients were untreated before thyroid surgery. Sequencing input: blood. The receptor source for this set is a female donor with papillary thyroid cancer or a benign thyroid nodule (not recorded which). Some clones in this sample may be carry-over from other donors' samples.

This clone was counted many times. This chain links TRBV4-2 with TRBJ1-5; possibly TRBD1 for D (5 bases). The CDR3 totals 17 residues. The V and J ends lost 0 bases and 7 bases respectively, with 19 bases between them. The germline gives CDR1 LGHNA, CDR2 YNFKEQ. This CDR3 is CASSQESVSAGGQPQHF. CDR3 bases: TGTGCCAGCAGCCAAGAAAGTGTGAGCGCGGGGGGGCAGCCCCAGCATTTT.

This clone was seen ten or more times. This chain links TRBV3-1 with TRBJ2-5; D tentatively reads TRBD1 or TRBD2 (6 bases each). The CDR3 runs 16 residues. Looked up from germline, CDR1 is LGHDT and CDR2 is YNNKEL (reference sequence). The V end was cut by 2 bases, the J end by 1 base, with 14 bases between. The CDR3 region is CASSQFAGTIQETQYF. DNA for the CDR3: TGTGCCAGCAGCCAATTCGCGGGGACAATCCAAGAGACCCAGTACTTC.

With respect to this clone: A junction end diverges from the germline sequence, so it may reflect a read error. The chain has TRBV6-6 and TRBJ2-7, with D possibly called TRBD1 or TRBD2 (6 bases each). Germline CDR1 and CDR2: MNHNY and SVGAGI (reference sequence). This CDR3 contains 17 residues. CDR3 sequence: CANSYKGGPLSYYEQYF. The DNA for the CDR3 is TGTGCCAACAGTTACAAAGGGGGGCCCCTGAGCTACTACGAGCAGTACTTC.